This T cell receptor (beta chain) was recovered during a study of T cells after yellow fever vaccination. In making TCR cDNA, 5'RACE template switching added a universal primer site and UMIs to it. TCRdb analysed the 5' RACE reads with MiXCR anew, one entry per CDR3 protein. The sample shows about 510,000 distinct CDR3 sequences, about a fifth of them seen only once. V was clipped by 3 bases and J by 8 bases, with 10 bases between them. The CDR3 has 12 amino acids. CDR1 DFQATT and CDR2 SNEGSKA come from the germline V gene (reference sequence). Study observations and caveats: From the bulk population, abundant clonotypes could contaminate and appear within FACS-sorted repertoires. Reappearing after the booster were most of the clones from primary vaccination (around 95% CD4, approximately 89% CD8). Of the clonotypes, a small share occurred in both CD4 and CD8 compartments.

For this clonotype: Its specificity is not known.

J is TRBJ1-4 and V is TRBV20-1, with no clear D. The sequence was obtained from a man aged 18 to 35 who received the YFV17D yellow fever vaccine. This specimen consisted of PBMCs, obtained roughly 20 days after the first yellow fever vaccination. The CDR3 DNA follows: TGCAGTGCTAGTATGATGGGCGAAAAACTGTTTTTT. Translated, it gives CSASMMGEKLFF.